The 13 T cell receptor beta chains in this list originate from one sample, sequenced in a study of blood T cells in healthy people across ages. Primed by a sample-barcoded 5' primer and a J-beta primer mix, a second PCR proceeded for about 6 to 12 cycles. TCRdb re-derived calls from the 5' RACE reads in MiXCR, one entry per CDR3 protein. Here the sample spans hundreds of thousands of distinct CDR3 sequences, 52% being singletons. The sample was blood. The receptors here all came from a woman of 80 years or more in good health.

The gene calls are TRBV7-9 and TRBJ2-1, with a possible D match to TRBD2 (5 bases). The CDR3 sequence is 17 residues long. With 5 bases removed from V and 3 bases from J, the gap between germline ends came to 20 bases. The germline V gene encodes CDR1 SEHNR and CDR2 FQNEAQ (reference sequence). The CDR3 spells CASSPTTSHRGYNEQFF. CDR3 DNA sequence: TGTGCCAGCAGCCCAACAACTAGTCATCGGGGCTACAATGAGCAGTTCTTC.

Regarding this clonotype: A much larger clone sits a single nucleotide away, making a read error possible. The chain is built from TRBV15 and TRBJ2-3, with TRBD2 matching over 7 bases. This CDR3 comprises 17 residues. Looked up from germline, CDR1 is LNHNV and CDR2 is YYDKDF (reference sequence). The CDR3 coding sequence is TGTGCCGCCAGCAGAGAATTACAGCGGGGCTCCACAGATACGCAGTATTTT. Translating it yields CAASRELQRGSTDTQYF.

The chain has TRBV2 and TRBJ2-5; D is ambiguous. CDR1 and CDR2 (germline): SNHLY, FYNNEI. Trimming removed 2 bases from V and 11 bases from J, with 12 bases in between. This CDR3 is 12 amino acids long. The DNA for the CDR3 is TGTGCCAGCAGTGAACTCGGAAATGAGCAGTACTTC. It codes for CASSELGNEQYF.

This chain joins TRBV12-3 or TRBV12-4 and TRBJ2-3; D ambiguous. V was shortened by 10 bases and J by 4 bases, with 15 bases between the two germline ends. The CDR3 spans 13 residues. CDR3 nucleotide sequence: TGTGCCACAGCCCGGATGGGCGCAGATACGCAGTATTTT. Translating it yields CATARMGADTQYF.

CDR3 coding DNA: TGTGCCAGCACCCTCGCCCAGGAGGGCGCACAGACCCAGTACTTC. This codes for CASTLAQEGAQTQYF. The rearrangement joins TRBV7-2 to TRBJ2-5; weak D call: TRBD2 (6 bases). Germline loops: CDR1 SGHTA, CDR2 FQGNSA. This CDR3 has 15 amino acids. V was clipped by 7 bases and J by 6 bases, with 21 bases between them.

The chain couples TRBV20-1 to TRBJ1-5; 11 bases agree with TRBD1. The CDR3 has 14 amino acids. Germline CDR1 and CDR2: DFQATT and SNEGSKA (reference sequence). J lost 7 bases, V lost 2 bases, and 4 bases had no gene match. DNA for the CDR3: TGCAGTGCTAGATCCGGGACAGGGGGACAGCCCCAGCATTTT. It codes for CSARSGTGGQPQHF.

This clonotype was seen repeatedly, ten times or more. This chain uses TRBV5-1 with TRBJ2-1; TRBD1 is a possible D gene (6 bases). V was trimmed by 2 bases and J by 10 bases, leaving 7 bases between them. Germline CDR1 reads SGHRS; CDR2 reads YFSETQ. The CDR3 totals 11 residues. For the CDR3, the DNA is TGCGCCAGCAGCTTTGACAGGGAGCAGTTCTTC. Amino acids: CASSFDREQFF.

Remarks on this clonotype: It may be a read error: a sequence one base away is much more abundant. CDR3 protein: CASSVAWDIPEAFF. The DNA of the CDR3 is TGTGCCAGCAGCGTGGCCTGGGACATTCCTGAAGCTTTCTTT. The chain carries TRBV5-5 and TRBJ1-1; D is perhaps TRBD1 (6 bases). The CDR3 is 14 amino acids. Trimming took off 4 bases at V and 6 bases at J, with 16 bases between the two ends. CDR1 is SGHKS and CDR2 is YYEKEE in the germline V gene (reference sequence).

The genes are TRBV14 and TRBJ2-1, with 8 positions matching TRBD2. The CDR3 is 18 amino acids. Trimming removed 4 bases from V and 8 bases from J; junction bases left unmatched: 19. Germline loops: CDR1 SGHDN, CDR2 FVKESK. Written as DNA, the CDR3 is TGTGCCAGCAGCCCCGGGGGGGTGAGTTATGATTCGGAATATGAGCAGTTCTTC. Its translation: CASSPGGVSYDSEYEQFF.

To note about this clonotype: A read error may explain this, as a much larger clone is one base away. The genes are TRBV7-8 and TRBJ2-1; no firm D call. Trimming left V 6 bases short and J 0 bases short, with 18 bases between. The V gene's germline CDR1 is SGHVS and CDR2 FQNEAQ. The length of the CDR3 is 17 residues. The CDR3 sequence is CASRLSLQPSSYNEQFF. In nucleotides, the CDR3 is TGTGCCAGCAGACTTAGTCTCCAACCTAGCTCCTACAATGAGCAGTTCTTC.

V gene TRBV3-1 combines with J gene TRBJ2-7; weak D call: TRBD2 (6 bases). Germline assignment: CDR1 LGHDT and CDR2 YNNKEL (reference sequence). Trimming shortened V by 6 bases and J by 3 bases, and 18 bases separated the two germline ends. The CDR3 sequence is 15 residues long. CDR3 amino acids: CASSPGTLAYYEQYF. DNA for the CDR3: TGTGCCAGCAGTCCTGGTACACTAGCCTACTACGAGCAGTACTTC.

The V gene is TRBV20-1, the J gene TRBJ2-1; tentative D call: TRBD1 (6 bases). Germline CDR1 DFQATT, CDR2 SNEGSKA (reference sequence). This CDR3 is built from 11 residues. The CDR3 sequence: CLGASYNEQFF. The CDR3 coding sequence is TGCTTGGGGGCTTCCTACAATGAGCAGTTCTTC.

This clonotype was counted ten times or more. The V and J genes are TRBV7-9 and TRBJ1-2; no reliable D call. The CDR3 covers 13 residues. CDR1 is SEHNR, CDR2 FQNEAQ, per germline (reference sequence). The V and J ends lost 3 bases and 7 bases respectively, with 12 bases between them. The CDR3 loop reads CASSFVGLGGYTF. CDR3 DNA sequence: TGTGCCAGCAGCTTCGTCGGTTTGGGTGGCTACACCTTC.